The 30 T cell receptor beta chains below all came from one sample that was sequenced in a study of control samples from healthy donors and cancer patients. Here immunoSEQ multiplex PCR was the method, and the copy in TCRdb shows in-frame clones only, minus some. Of roughly 74,000 clones listed, around 94% are singletons. The source material was blood. Source of these receptors: a woman aged 18 to 35 in good health.

This clone was detected only a few times. The chain links TRBV7-8 to TRBJ1-1, with 7 positions matching TRBD1. After removal of 1 base from V and 0 bases from J, the junction contained 2 bases not matched to a gene. CDR1 is SGHVS and CDR2 is FQNEAQ in the germline V gene. CDR3 length: 15 residues. CDR3 amino acids: CASSLVTGVNTEAFF. As DNA, the CDR3 is TGTGCCAGCAGCTTAGTAACAGGGGTGAACACTGAAGCTTTCTTT. Filled out from reference TRBV7-8 and TRBJ1-1, the complete variable domain reads GAGVSQSPRYKVAKRGQDVALRCDPISGHVSLFWYQQALGQGPEFLTYFQNEAQLDKSGLPSDRFFAERPEGSVSTLKIQRTQQEDSAVYLCASSLVTGVNTEAFFGQGTRLTVV.

The V call is TRBV11-2, the J call TRBJ2-1; TRBD1 agrees at 8 bases. The V gene's germline CDR1 is SGHAT and CDR2 FQNNGV. CDR3 length: 17 amino acids. V lost 1 base, J lost 7 bases, and 12 bases stayed unmatched. CDR3: CASSLGISGQGTNEQFF. The CDR3 region has the DNA TGTGCCAGCAGCTTAGGAATTTCCGGACAGGGAACGAATGAGCAGTTCTTC.

The chain has TRBV5-1 and TRBJ1-2; D call uncertain. The CDR3 spans 15 residues. Trimming took off 5 bases at V and 6 bases at J, with 20 bases between the two ends. Germline V gene data show CDR1 as SGHRS and CDR2 as YFSETQ. CDR3 sequence: CASSNLAGTSHGYTF. CDR3 coding DNA: TGCGCCAGCAGTAACTTGGCCGGAACTTCCCATGGCTACACCTTC. The full variable domain, with the rest looked up from reference TRBV5-1 and TRBJ1-2, is KAGVTQTPRYLIKTRGQQVTLSCSPISGHRSVSWYQQTPGQGLQFLFEYFSETQRNKGNFPGRFSGRQFSNSRSEMNVSTLELGDSALYLCASSNLAGTSHGYTFGSGTRLTVV.

This chain connects TRBV6-4 to TRBJ2-1; the match to TRBD1 covers 8 bases. This CDR3 has 14 amino acids. Unmatched junction bases numbered 9, after V lost 4 bases and J lost 10 bases. Germline CDR1 MRHNA, CDR2 SNTAGT. The DNA for the CDR3 is TGTGCCAGCAGTGCCGGGACAGGCGACTTCGAGCAGTTCTTC. Translation gives CASSAGTGDFEQFF.

For this clone: The junction differs from germline at one of its ends, possibly a read error. The CDR3 spells CAGSQGDPEQFF. CDR3 in DNA: TGCGCCGGCAGCCAGGGGGATCCTGAGCAGTTCTTC. V is TRBV5-1 and J is TRBJ2-1; 7 positions agree with TRBD1. The V gene's germline CDR1 is SGHRS and CDR2 YFSETQ. The CDR3 is made up of 12 amino acids.

The chain has TRBV7-3 and TRBJ1-6; D remains ambiguous. Germline V gene lookup returns CDR1 SGHTA and CDR2 FQGTGA. The V gene lost 0 bases and the J gene lost 7 bases, with 10 bases spanning the gap. This CDR3 is built from 15 residues. The CDR3 protein is CASSLTFDGNSPLHF. The CDR3 nucleotides are TGTGCCAGCAGCTTAACGTTTGACGGGAATTCACCCCTCCACTTT.

The CDR3 nucleotides read TGTGCCAGCAGTTTAGTCCTTAGGGGGGGGCCCTATGGCTACACCTTC. This sequence encodes CASSLVLRGGPYGYTF. The chain is built from TRBV27 and TRBJ1-2, with a weak D call TRBD1 (6 bases). V lost 2 bases and J 4 bases, leaving 17 bases between the germline ends. This CDR3 has 16 residues. CDR1 is MNHEY, CDR2 SMNVEV, per germline (reference sequence).

This rearrangement joins TRBV28 to TRBJ1-3; D unresolved. CDR1 is MDHEN, CDR2 SYDVKM, per germline. V dropped 1 base and J dropped 2 bases, with 9 bases sitting between them. This CDR3 is built from 15 residues. The CDR3 loop reads CASSLYAGTGNTIYF. The CDR3 DNA sequence: TGTGCCAGCAGTTTATATGCTGGGACTGGAAACACCATATATTTT.

The chain recombines TRBV6-2 or TRBV6-3 with TRBJ1-2; possible D gene TRBD1, 5 bases. CDR3 length: 14 amino acids. Germline V gene sequence: CDR1 MNHEY, CDR2 SVGEGT. Between the trimmed V and J ends, which lost 5 bases and 4 bases, there was a span of 14 bases. This chain's CDR3 is CASSNLPGSYGYTF. DNA for the CDR3: TGTGCCAGCAGTAACCTACCAGGGAGCTATGGCTACACCTTC.

The rearrangement joins TRBV10-2 to TRBJ1-1, with D maybe TRBD1 (5 bases). V was shortened by 4 bases and J by 0 bases, with 9 bases between the two germline ends. The germline gives CDR1 WSHSY, CDR2 SAAADI. CDR3 size: 14 residues. The CDR3 sequence is CASSVGGLNTEAFF. CDR3 bases: TGCGCCAGCAGTGTTGGGGGGTTGAACACTGAAGCTTTCTTT.

V gene TRBV4-1 combines with J gene TRBJ1-1, with D maybe TRBD1 (6 bases). From germline, CDR1 is MGHRA and CDR2 YSYEKL. This CDR3 comprises 13 residues. The germline V and J ends were trimmed by 5 bases and 7 bases, with 14 bases remaining between them. CDR3 residues: CASSKRDMGEAFF. The CDR3 DNA sequence: TGCGCCAGCAGCAAAAGGGACATGGGTGAAGCTTTCTTT.

This clone was detected only once. This rearrangement joins TRBV11-3 to TRBJ2-2; a weak D match, TRBD2 (5 bases). Germline V lookup: CDR1 SGHNT, CDR2 YENEEA. The CDR3 spans 14 residues. V lost 1 base to trimming and J lost 5 bases, with 8 bases between them. DNA for the CDR3: TGTGCCAGCAGCTTAGTGGGCGGGACCGGGGAGCTGTTTTTT. Protein: CASSLVGGTGELFF.

The chain uses TRBV27 and TRBJ1-1; D uncertain. Germline loops: CDR1 MNHEY, CDR2 SMNVEV (reference sequence). Trimming removed 5 bases at V and 0 bases at J, with 7 bases between. This CDR3 comprises 13 residues. CDR3 bases: TGTGCCAGCAGTGTAGAGATGAACACTGAAGCTTTCTTT. Residues: CASSVEMNTEAFF.

This sequence joins TRBV23-1 and TRBJ2-7; 9 nucleotides align to TRBD1. TRBV23-1 belongs to the ORF category, with a function that is uncertain. The CDR3 length is 17 residues. Germline trimming cut 6 bases from V and 2 bases from J; bases unmatched to any gene: 14. CDR3 amino acids: CASRSNFRDRVTYEQYF. CDR3 nucleotides: TGCGCCAGCAGATCCAACTTCCGGGACAGGGTCACCTACGAGCAGTACTTC.

The genes are TRBV27 and TRBJ1-1, with D unresolved. V lost 5 bases, J lost 7 bases, and 11 bases lay in between. The CDR3 length is 12 residues. Per germline, CDR1 MNHEY and CDR2 SMNVEV (reference sequence). The CDR3 sequence is CASSILGGEAFF. The CDR3 nucleotides read TGTGCCAGCAGTATTCTGGGAGGTGAAGCTTTCTTT.

The chain joins TRBV19 to TRBJ2-7, with TRBD1 matching over 9 bases. The CDR3 has 14 amino acids. Germline CDR1 reads LNHDA; CDR2 reads SQIVND (reference sequence). Unmatched junction bases numbered 3, after V lost 3 bases and J lost 3 bases. In DNA, the CDR3 is TGTGCCAGTAGTATGTACAGGGGGCTCTACGAGCAGTACTTC. Its translation is CASSMYRGLYEQYF.

The J gene is TRBJ2-1, the V gene TRBV19, with D hard to call. Per the germline V gene, CDR1 is LNHDA and CDR2 is SQIVND (reference sequence). V lost 0 bases and J lost 2, with 23 bases in between. This CDR3 is 20 amino acids long. CDR3 amino acids: CASSIDSGRYGGDTYNEQFF. The CDR3 bases are TGTGCCAGTAGTATAGATAGTGGGCGATACGGTGGGGATACCTACAATGAGCAGTTCTTC.

The chain carries TRBV10-3 and TRBJ2-1, with 9 positions matching TRBD2. This CDR3 is 15 amino acids long. Trimming cost V 10 bases and J 2 bases; bases outside gene matches: 9. Looked up from germline, CDR1 is ENHRY and CDR2 is SYGVKD. Here the CDR3 reads CASSVSGGTYNEQFF. CDR3 DNA: TGTGCCAGCTCGGTAAGCGGGGGGACCTACAATGAGCAGTTCTTC.

The chain uses TRBV27 and TRBJ2-1; 10 nucleotides align to TRBD2. The CDR3 sequence is 19 residues long. Germline CDR1 is MNHEY and CDR2 is SMNVEV (reference sequence). V trimming: 0 bases; J trimming: 3 bases; junction bases outside the gene matches: 11. The CDR3 nucleotides read TGTGCCAGCAGTTTATCGAAGGTGGGCGCTAGCGGGGGCTACAATGAGCAGTTCTTC. Its protein product is CASSLSKVGASGGYNEQFF.

A single count supports this clone. The rearrangement uses TRBV3-1 (or the pseudogene TRBV3-2) and TRBJ1-2, with 7 bases lining up with TRBD1. Germline V gene data show CDR1 as LGHDT and CDR2 as YNNKEL (reference sequence). The CDR3 is made up of 16 amino acids. The V gene end was trimmed by 1 base and the J gene end by 4 bases; junction bases not matched to a gene: 9. The CDR3 nucleotides are TGTGCCAGCAGCCAAGGGATTTCCAGGGGGGTCTATGGCTACACCTTC. This gives the protein CASSQGISRGVYGYTF.

The rearrangement uses TRBV5-8 and TRBJ2-1; D unclear. This CDR3 comprises 13 residues. CDR1 is SGHTS and CDR2 is YDEGEE in the germline V gene. Between the trimmed V and J ends, which lost 6 bases and 6 bases, there was a span of 13 bases. The CDR3 bases are TGTGCCAGCATGGCTGGGTTTTCCAATGAGCAGTTCTTC. Its translation: CASMAGFSNEQFF. Full variable domain (remainder filled in from reference TRBV5-8 and TRBJ2-1): EAGVTQSPTHLIKTRGQQATLRCSPISGHTSVYWYQQALGLGLQFLLWYDEGEERNRGNFPPRFSGRQFPNYSSELNVNALELEDSALYLCASMAGFSNEQFFGPGTRLTVL.

This chain uses TRBV6-5 with TRBJ2-7; possible D gene TRBD1, 6 bases. The CDR3 has 12 residues. Trimming pared 6 bases from V and 8 bases from J, leaving 14 bases between. Germline V gene lookup returns CDR1 MNHEY and CDR2 SVGAGI. The CDR3 region is CASRSTGYKQYF. CDR3 sequence (DNA): TGTGCCAGCAGATCTACAGGGTATAAGCAGTACTTC.

V is TRBV6-5 and J is TRBJ1-4, with a weak D call TRBD1 (5 bases). The CDR3 runs to 13 residues. Germline lookup yields CDR1 MNHEY and CDR2 SVGAGI. With 11 bases removed from V and 7 bases from J, the gap between germline ends came to 17 bases. The CDR3 DNA reads TGTGCCGCCAGGGATCATATTGGTGAAAAACTGTTTTTT. Its translation is CAARDHIGEKLFF.

This chain joins TRBV7-3 and TRBJ1-6, with D unresolved. Germline CDR1 SGHTA, CDR2 FQGTGA. The CDR3 has 14 amino acids. Trimming cost V 2 bases and J 7 bases, with 9 bases left between them. The DNA of the CDR3 is TGTGCCAGCAGCTTACCGGGTACGAATTCACCCCTCCACTTT. Translated, it gives CASSLPGTNSPLHF.

V gene TRBV5-4 combines with J gene TRBJ1-2; TRBD1 is a possible D gene (5 bases). Germline CDR1 is SGHNT and CDR2 is YYREEE (reference sequence). This CDR3 region has 14 residues. V was clipped by 2 bases and J by 6 bases, with 14 bases between them. DNA for the CDR3: TGTGCCAGCAGCTTAGACCAGTCAGGGAATGGCTACACCTTC. This codes for CASSLDQSGNGYTF.

The chain carries TRBV19 and TRBJ1-1; D might be TRBD1 (5 bases). Germline V gene sequence: CDR1 LNHDA, CDR2 SQIVND (reference sequence). V lost 5 bases to trimming and J lost 5 bases, with 15 bases between them. This CDR3 has 14 amino acids. In nucleotides, the CDR3 is TGTGCCAGTAGTTTTGGGGCAGGTGGGACTGAAGCTTTCTTT. As protein: CASSFGAGGTEAFF.

The CDR3 coding sequence is TGTGCCACCAGTGAGCCGGACAGGGGGATTGCAAATGAGCAGTTCTTC. It encodes CATSEPDRGIANEQFF. The chain carries TRBV24-1 and TRBJ2-1, with 10 positions matching TRBD1. The CDR3 spans 16 residues. CDR1 is KGHDR, CDR2 SFDVKD, per germline. The V gene end was trimmed by 4 bases and the J gene end by 7 bases; junction bases not matched to a gene: 9.

V is TRBV28 and J is TRBJ1-2, with TRBD1 as a possible D gene (5 bases). Germline V gene sequence: CDR1 MDHEN, CDR2 SYDVKM. V lost 2 bases and J lost 4, with 11 bases in between. The CDR3 sequence is 14 residues long. CDR3 nucleotides: TGTGCCAGCAGTTTAAGTACGGGGGTCTATGGCTACACCTTC. Its translation is CASSLSTGVYGYTF.

The rearrangement uses TRBV7-7 and TRBJ2-5; 10 nucleotides line up with TRBD2. V gave up 1 base and J gave up 4 bases; unmatched junction bases: 3. The V gene's germline CDR1 is SSHAT and CDR2 FNYEAQ (reference sequence). CDR3 size: 15 residues. DNA for the CDR3: TGTGCCAGCAGCTTAGGAGCGGGAGGGAGAGAGACCCAGTACTTC. Its protein product is CASSLGAGGRETQYF.

The V call is TRBV19, the J call TRBJ2-3; D might be TRBD1 (5 bases). Germline loops: CDR1 LNHDA, CDR2 SQIVND (reference sequence). This CDR3 contains 14 residues. Trimming took off 3 bases at V and 7 bases at J, with 14 bases between the two ends. Here the CDR3 reads CASSISDSSYTQYF. CDR3 in DNA: TGTGCCAGTAGTATCAGTGACAGTTCGTATACGCAGTATTTT.